This TCR beta chain was sequenced for a study of beta chain features in type 1 diabetes. The study's findings and limits: Highly expressing activated T cells could be over-counted with a cDNA template.

Reverse transcription of all isolated RNA meant that expressed TCRB transcripts were sequenced. Sequenced by immunoSEQ multiplex PCR; TCRdb stores in-frame clones only, minus some. The sample yields a few hundred thousand clones, about 25% seen once. As for this clone: The target antigen is unknown. The sample carries other DNA sequences with the same CDR3.

Germline loops: CDR1 MDHEN, CDR2 SYDVKM. V was pared by 5 bases and J by 2 bases, with 2 bases of the junction left unmatched. This CDR3 is 13 amino acids long. The material sequenced was central memory CD4+ T cells from blood. The rearrangement uses TRBV28 and TRBJ2-7, with 8 bases aligning to TRBD1. The receptor was derived from a man aged 25-40 years in good health. Here the CDR3 DNA reads TGTGCCAGCAGTCGGACAGGGACCTACGAGCAGTACTTC. It translates to CASSRTGTYEQYF.